This record concerns one T cell receptor beta chain sequence. Antigen: not known. PCR involved 60 Vbeta and 13 Jbeta primers. The repertoire was sequenced with immunoSEQ multiplex PCR; TCRdb's copy has only in-frame clones and lacks some. The sample carries approximately 150,000 clones, about four fifths recorded once. The germline V gene encodes CDR1 LNHNV and CDR2 YYDKDF (reference sequence). The CDR3 consists of 14 residues. Trimming removed 0 bases at V and 5 bases at J, with 7 bases between. The sample comes from a study of cytomegalovirus exposure and HLA in healthy donors. Study-level information: 81% of roughly 400 genotyped donors fell in the Caucasian-associated ancestry cluster.

Overall study results and limits: Later analysis reportedly placed an Asian-associated ancestry cluster below the roughly 680-donor mean in N-insertions. Later examination showed HLA-associated TCR beta chains had greater clonal expansion than equally common others. A list of around 160 TCR beta chains associated with cytomegalovirus was given.

The TCR originated in a man in his fifties or sixties in good health and CMV-seropositive. Sequenced input: PBMCs. The chain carries TRBV15 and TRBJ2-2, with D tentatively TRBD1 (6 bases). The CDR3 reads CATSRDQGTGELFF. CDR3 DNA sequence: TGTGCCACCAGCAGAGATCAGGGGACCGGGGAGCTGTTTTTT.